The 21 T cell receptor beta chains given below trace back to one sample, sequenced in a study of blood T cell repertoires in COVID-19 (dated by TCRdb to about 2020). Libraries were built with the immunoSEQ multiplex PCR assay. TCRdb holds this immuneACCESS table with in-frame rearrangements only. Some clones are missing; in checked studies, unresolved V genes explain under half, and the rest has no known cause. The sample table holds approximately 15,000 clones, of which more than 70% were seen once. Together, the top ten hold 3.1% of the sample. The sequenced material came from peripheral blood. All receptors derive from a human donor in a cohort sampled during active COVID-19.

V usage is TRBV30 and J usage is TRBJ1-2; 9 nucleotides match TRBD1. The CDR3 spans 14 residues. CDR1 and CDR2 from the germline V gene are GTSNPN and SVGIG (reference sequence). Trimming at V came to 0 bases and at J to 2 bases, leaving 1 base not matched to a gene. The CDR3 nucleotides are TGTGCCTGGAGTGTCGACAGGGGGAACTATGGCTACACCTTC. This gives the protein CAWSVDRGNYGYTF.

V is TRBV5-1 and J is TRBJ2-1; tentative D call: TRBD2 (5 bases). V was clipped by 3 bases and J by 10 bases, with 8 bases between them. The CDR3 is made up of 11 amino acids. In germline, CDR1 is SGHRS, CDR2 YFSETQ. The DNA of the CDR3 is TGCGCCAGCAGCTGGGCGGGCGAGCAGTTCTTC. Its translation is CASSWAGEQFF.

This rearrangement joins TRBV10-2 to TRBJ1-3, with D perhaps matching TRBD1 (5 bases). Germline V gene data show CDR1 as WSHSY and CDR2 as SAAADI. The CDR3 sequence is 15 residues long. The V end was cut by 7 bases, the J end by 2 bases, with 15 bases between. The CDR3 DNA reads TGCGCCAGCATGCAGCAGGGCTTTGCTGGAAACACCATATATTTT. It translates to CASMQQGFAGNTIYF.

J is TRBJ1-1 and V is TRBV6-5; TRBD1 might be the D (5 bases). The CDR3 has 14 residues. Germline CDR1 is MNHEY and CDR2 is SVGAGI. V dropped 2 bases and J dropped 3 bases, with 10 bases sitting between them. CDR3 region: CASSYAGEDTEAFF. The CDR3 nucleotides read TGTGCCAGCAGTTACGCGGGGGAAGACACTGAAGCTTTCTTT.

This clone occurred once. The gene calls are TRBV27 and TRBJ1-1; D gene unclear. CDR1 is MNHEY, CDR2 SMNVEV, per germline (reference sequence). Deletions cut 2 bases from V and 1 base from J, with 11 bases between. The CDR3 sequence is 15 residues long. CDR3 protein: CASSLDWASNTEAFF. DNA of the CDR3: TGTGCCAGCAGTTTAGATTGGGCCTCGAACACTGAAGCTTTCTTT.

The V and J genes are TRBV18 and TRBJ2-2, with D hard to call. CDR3 size: 15 residues. Trimming removed 2 bases from V and 4 bases from J, with 11 bases in between. CDR1 and CDR2 (germline): KGHSH, LQKENI. The CDR3 protein is CASSPGSPGTGELFF. In DNA form, the CDR3 reads TGTGCCAGCTCACCAGGTAGCCCGGGCACCGGGGAGCTGTTTTTT.

V gene TRBV24-1 combines with J gene TRBJ1-2; D unclear. CDR1 KGHDR and CDR2 SFDVKD come from the germline V gene. The CDR3 sequence is 12 residues long. Trimming took off 4 bases at V and 3 bases at J, with 5 bases between the two ends. This CDR3 reads CATSDPYYGYTF. In DNA, the CDR3 is TGTGCCACCAGTGACCCATACTATGGCTACACCTTC.

The chain employs TRBV10-3 and TRBJ1-4, with 9 bases identical to TRBD1. Per the germline V gene, CDR1 is ENHRY and CDR2 is SYGVKD. The CDR3 has 13 residues. V shed 6 bases, J shed 8 bases, and the junction held 4 bases outside the gene matches. The CDR3 nucleotides are TGTGCCATCAGAGGGACAGGGAACGAAAAACTGTTTTTT. Its protein product is CAIRGTGNEKLFF.

This sequence joins TRBV5-1 and TRBJ2-2, with D unresolved. CDR1 and CDR2 (germline): SGHRS, YFSETQ. The length of the CDR3 is 13 residues. With 0 bases removed from V and 7 bases from J, the gap between germline ends came to 7 bases. Written as DNA, the CDR3 is TGCGCCAGCAGCTTGGCCCCGGGCGGGGAGCTGTTTTTT. Its protein is CASSLAPGGELFF.

Only a few counts were recorded for this clone. V usage is TRBV7-9 and J usage is TRBJ2-7; D is uncertain. The CDR3 sequence is 11 residues long. With 5 bases removed from V and 7 bases from J, the gap between germline ends came to 9 bases. Germline values: CDR1 SEHNR, CDR2 FQNEAQ (reference sequence). The CDR3 coding sequence is TGTGCCAGCAGCCCCTTATATGAGCAGTACTTC. Protein product: CASSPLYEQYF.

The chain combines TRBV6-5 with TRBJ1-5; no definite D call. Deletions cut 5 bases from V and 9 bases from J, with 17 bases between. Germline CDR1 MNHEY, CDR2 SVGAGI. CDR3 length equals 14 residues. The CDR3 protein is CASSPTRAGRPQHF. CDR3 DNA: TGTGCCAGCAGTCCTACGAGGGCAGGTAGGCCCCAGCATTTT.

The chain recombines TRBV9 with TRBJ2-3; tentative D call: TRBD1 (6 bases). V lost 3 bases to trimming and J lost 2 bases, with 13 bases between them. This CDR3 is built from 15 residues. The germline V gene encodes CDR1 SGDLS and CDR2 YYNGEE. CDR3 DNA: TGTGCCAGCAGCGCAATAAGGGGGAACACAGATACGCAGTATTTT. Protein sequence: CASSAIRGNTDTQYF. The full variable domain, rest sourced from reference TRBV9 and TRBJ2-3, is DSGVTQTPKHLITATGQRVTLRCSPRSGDLSVYWYQQSLDQGLQFLIQYYNGEERAKGNILERFSAQQFPDLHSELNLSSLELGDSALYFCASSAIRGNTDTQYFGPGTRLTVL.

A single count supports this clone. The chain has TRBV18 and TRBJ2-7; D possibly corresponds to TRBD1 (7 bases). Germline V gene lookup returns CDR1 KGHSH and CDR2 LQKENI. The V and J ends lost 3 bases and 7 bases respectively, with 19 bases between them. This CDR3 has 15 amino acids. The CDR3 loop is CASSPRGQSSGEQYF. The CDR3, as DNA: TGTGCCAGCTCACCGCGGGGACAGTCCTCCGGGGAGCAGTACTTC.

The chain uses TRBV6-2 or TRBV6-3 and TRBJ1-1, with a weak D call TRBD1 (5 bases). The CDR3 runs to 15 residues. Trimming stripped 2 bases from V and 8 bases from J, with 18 bases between. CDR1 and CDR2 from the germline V gene are MNHEY and SVGEGT. CDR3 amino acids: CASSYPGRGEGEAFF. The CDR3 DNA follows: TGTGCCAGCAGTTACCCCGGGAGGGGAGAAGGGGAAGCTTTCTTT.

The genes are TRBV19 and TRBJ2-1; the match to TRBD1 covers 9 bases. CDR3 length equals 15 residues. V lost 4 bases, J lost 1 base, and 2 bases stayed unmatched. The V gene's germline CDR1 is LNHDA and CDR2 SQIVND (reference sequence). CDR3 sequence: CASSRGQGSYNEQFF. CDR3 sequence (DNA): TGTGCCAGTAGTAGGGGACAGGGATCCTACAATGAGCAGTTCTTC.

V is TRBV9 and J is TRBJ1-2, with 8 bases identical to TRBD1. CDR1 is SGDLS, CDR2 YYNGEE, per germline. CDR3 length: 16 residues. Germline trimming cut 0 bases from V and 4 bases from J; bases unmatched to any gene: 8. CDR3 in amino acids: CASSVAGQGASYGYTF. CDR3 in DNA: TGTGCCAGCAGCGTAGCGGGGCAGGGGGCATCCTATGGCTACACCTTC.

V gene TRBV5-1 combines with J gene TRBJ1-1; no clear D. There are 13 residues in the CDR3. Germline CDR1 reads SGHRS; CDR2 reads YFSETQ. V was clipped by 7 bases and J by 5 bases, with 15 bases between them. The CDR3 DNA follows: TGCGCCAGCGGAAGGTTTACCGGGACTGAAGCTTTCTTT. It is translated as CASGRFTGTEAFF.

The rearrangement uses TRBV7-2 and TRBJ2-3; no clear D gene. Trimming shortened V by 1 base and J by 2 bases, and 7 bases separated the two germline ends. The CDR3 has 14 residues. From germline, CDR1 is SGHTA and CDR2 FQGNSA. CDR3 bases: TGTGCCAGCAGCTTAGGACTTGCCACAGATACGCAGTATTTT. This translates into CASSLGLATDTQYF.

This clone was picked up one time. The chain couples TRBV10-3 to TRBJ2-7; D unclear. With 3 bases removed from V and 0 bases from J, the gap between germline ends came to 6 bases. CDR1 ENHRY and CDR2 SYGVKD come from the germline V gene. CDR3 length: 13 amino acids. Here the CDR3 reads CAISDHSSYEQYF. CDR3 in DNA: TGTGCCATCAGTGATCACAGCTCCTACGAGCAGTACTTC.

This chain connects TRBV5-1 to TRBJ1-2; 7 positions match TRBD1. V shed 0 bases and J 8 bases; nucleotides not matched to a gene: 7. This CDR3 region has 14 residues. Germline lookup yields CDR1 SGHRS and CDR2 YFSETQ. The CDR3: CASSLGYGTVGYTF. CDR3 nucleotides: TGCGCCAGCAGCTTGGGTTATGGGACAGTCGGCTACACCTTC.

The chain carries TRBV27 and TRBJ2-5; 7 bases are shared with TRBD1. The CDR3 covers 14 residues. The V gene's germline CDR1 is MNHEY and CDR2 SMNVEV (reference sequence). Trimming removed 5 bases from V and 4 bases from J; junction bases left unmatched: 7. The CDR3 region has the DNA TGTGCCAGCAGTACCCGGACAGGCCTAGAGACCCAGTACTTC. Amino acid sequence: CASSTRTGLETQYF.